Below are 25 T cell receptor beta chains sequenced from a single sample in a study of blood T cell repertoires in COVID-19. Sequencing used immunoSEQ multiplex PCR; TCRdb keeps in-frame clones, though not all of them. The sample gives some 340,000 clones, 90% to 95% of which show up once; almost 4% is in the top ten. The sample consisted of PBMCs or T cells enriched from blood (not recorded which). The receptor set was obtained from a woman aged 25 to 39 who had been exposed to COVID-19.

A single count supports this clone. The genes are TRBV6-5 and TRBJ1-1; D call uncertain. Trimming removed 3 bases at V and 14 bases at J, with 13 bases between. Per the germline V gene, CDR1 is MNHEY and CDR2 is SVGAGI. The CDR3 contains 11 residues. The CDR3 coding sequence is TGTGCCAGCAGTTATGGCAGGACTCTGTTCTTT. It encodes CASSYGRTLFF.

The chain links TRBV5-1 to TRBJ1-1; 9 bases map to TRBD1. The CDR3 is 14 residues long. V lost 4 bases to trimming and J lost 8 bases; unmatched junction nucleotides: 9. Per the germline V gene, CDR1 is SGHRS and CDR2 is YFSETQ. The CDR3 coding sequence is TGCGCCAGCAGCACAGGGACAGGGAATACCGAAGCTTTCTTT. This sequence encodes CASSTGTGNTEAFF.

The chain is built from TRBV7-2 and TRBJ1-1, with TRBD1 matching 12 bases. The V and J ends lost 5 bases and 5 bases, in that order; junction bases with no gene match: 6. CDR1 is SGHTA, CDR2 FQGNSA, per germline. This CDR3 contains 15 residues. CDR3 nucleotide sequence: TGTGCCAGCAGCGGGACAGGGGGCATCCCGACTGAAGCTTTCTTT. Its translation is CASSGTGGIPTEAFF.

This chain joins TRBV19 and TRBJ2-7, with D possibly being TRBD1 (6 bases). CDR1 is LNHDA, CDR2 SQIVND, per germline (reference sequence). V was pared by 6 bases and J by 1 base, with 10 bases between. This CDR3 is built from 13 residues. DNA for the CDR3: TGTGCCAGTAGATCGACAGGTTCCTACGAGCAGTACTTC. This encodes CASRSTGSYEQYF.

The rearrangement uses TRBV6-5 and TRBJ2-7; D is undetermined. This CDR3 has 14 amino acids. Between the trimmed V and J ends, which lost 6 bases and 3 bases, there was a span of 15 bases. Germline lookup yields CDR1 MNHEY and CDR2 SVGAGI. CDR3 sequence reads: CASRYDSRHYEQYF. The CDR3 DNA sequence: TGTGCCAGCAGGTACGACTCTAGGCACTACGAGCAGTACTTC.

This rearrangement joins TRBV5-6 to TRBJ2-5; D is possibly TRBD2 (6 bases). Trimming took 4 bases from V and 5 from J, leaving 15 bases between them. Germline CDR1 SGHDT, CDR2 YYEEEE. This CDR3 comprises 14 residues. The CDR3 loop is CASSAGTVGETQYF. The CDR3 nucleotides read TGTGCCAGCAGCGCGGGGACGGTGGGTGAGACCCAGTACTTC.

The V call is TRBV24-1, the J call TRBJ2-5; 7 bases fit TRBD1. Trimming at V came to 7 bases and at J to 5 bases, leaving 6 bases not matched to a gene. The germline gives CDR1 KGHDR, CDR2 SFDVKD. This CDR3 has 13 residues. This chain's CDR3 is CATSLTGFETQYF. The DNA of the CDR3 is TGTGCCACCAGCTTGACAGGGTTCGAGACCCAGTACTTC.

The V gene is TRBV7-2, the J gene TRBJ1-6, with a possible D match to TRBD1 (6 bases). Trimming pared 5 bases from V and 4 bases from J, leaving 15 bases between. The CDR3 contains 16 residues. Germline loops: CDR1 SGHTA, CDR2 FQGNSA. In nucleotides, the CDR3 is TGTGCCAGCAGCCCGGACAGCCCTTTATATAATTCACCCCTCCACTTT. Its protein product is CASSPDSPLYNSPLHF.

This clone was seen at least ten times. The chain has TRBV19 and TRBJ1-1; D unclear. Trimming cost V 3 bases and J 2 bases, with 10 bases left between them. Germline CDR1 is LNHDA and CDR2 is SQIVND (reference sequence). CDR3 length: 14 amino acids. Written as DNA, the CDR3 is TGTGCCAGTAGTATGACCCAGGATAACACTGAAGCTTTCTTT. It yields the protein CASSMTQDNTEAFF.

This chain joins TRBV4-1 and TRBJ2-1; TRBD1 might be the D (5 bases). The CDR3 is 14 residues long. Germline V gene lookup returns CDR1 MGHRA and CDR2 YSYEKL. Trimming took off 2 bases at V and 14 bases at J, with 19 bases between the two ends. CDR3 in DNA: TGCGCCAGCAGCCAACTCGCCGGGCAGGGAAAAAAGTTCTTC. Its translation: CASSQLAGQGKKFF.

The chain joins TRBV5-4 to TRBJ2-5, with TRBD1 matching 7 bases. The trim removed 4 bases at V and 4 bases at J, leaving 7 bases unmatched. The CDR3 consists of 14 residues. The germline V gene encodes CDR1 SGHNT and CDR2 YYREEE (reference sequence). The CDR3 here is CASSRMTGPETQYF. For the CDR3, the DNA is TGTGCCAGCAGCCGGATGACAGGGCCAGAGACCCAGTACTTC.

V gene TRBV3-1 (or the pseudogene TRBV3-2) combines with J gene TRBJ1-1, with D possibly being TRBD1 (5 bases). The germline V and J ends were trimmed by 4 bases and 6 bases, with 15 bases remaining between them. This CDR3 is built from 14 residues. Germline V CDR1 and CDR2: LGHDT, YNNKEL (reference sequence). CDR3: CASSRSSGFSEAFF. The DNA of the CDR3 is TGTGCCAGCAGCCGATCTTCAGGGTTTTCTGAAGCTTTCTTT.

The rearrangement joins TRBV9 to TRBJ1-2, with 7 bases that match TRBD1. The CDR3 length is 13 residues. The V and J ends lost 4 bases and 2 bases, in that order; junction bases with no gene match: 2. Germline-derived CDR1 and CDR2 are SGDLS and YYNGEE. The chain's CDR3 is CASSMGQNYGYTF. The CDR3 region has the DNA TGTGCCAGCAGCATGGGACAGAACTATGGCTACACCTTC.

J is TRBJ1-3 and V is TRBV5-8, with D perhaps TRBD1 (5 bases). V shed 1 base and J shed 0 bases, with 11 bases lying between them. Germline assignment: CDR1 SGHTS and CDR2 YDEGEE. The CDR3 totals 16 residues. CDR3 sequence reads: CASSLLLRVSGNTIYF. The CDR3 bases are TGTGCCAGCAGCTTGTTACTCAGGGTCTCTGGAAACACCATATATTTT.

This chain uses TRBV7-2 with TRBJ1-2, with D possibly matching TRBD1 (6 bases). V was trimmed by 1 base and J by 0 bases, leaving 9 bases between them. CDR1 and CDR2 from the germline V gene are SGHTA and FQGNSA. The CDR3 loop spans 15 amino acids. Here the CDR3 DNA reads TGTGCCAGCAGCTTAGATACAGGGCCTAACTATGGCTACACCTTC. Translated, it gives CASSLDTGPNYGYTF. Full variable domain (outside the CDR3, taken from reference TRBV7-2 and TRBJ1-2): GAGVSQSPSNKVTEKGKDVELRCDPISGHTALYWYRQSLGQGLEFLIYFQGNSAPDKSGLPSDRFSAERTGGSVSTLTIQRTQQEDSAVYLCASSLDTGPNYGYTFGSGTRLTVV.

The CDR3 DNA is TGCACCAGCAGCCAAGATGGGTTCGGGACACGACCCTACGAGCAGTACTTC. Encoded protein: CTSSQDGFGTRPYEQYF. The chain combines TRBV1 with TRBJ2-7; the D call in the table, TRBD1, was not verified against the DNA. TRBV1 is tagged as a pseudogene. The CDR3 extends over 17 amino acids.

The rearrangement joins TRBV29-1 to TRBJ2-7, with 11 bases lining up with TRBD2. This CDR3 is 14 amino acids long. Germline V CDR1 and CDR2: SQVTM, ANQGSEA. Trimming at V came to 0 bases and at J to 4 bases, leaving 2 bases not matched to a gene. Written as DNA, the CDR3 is TGCAGCGTTGAAGAGGTAGCGGGGGGGTACGAGCAGTACTTC. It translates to CSVEEVAGGYEQYF.

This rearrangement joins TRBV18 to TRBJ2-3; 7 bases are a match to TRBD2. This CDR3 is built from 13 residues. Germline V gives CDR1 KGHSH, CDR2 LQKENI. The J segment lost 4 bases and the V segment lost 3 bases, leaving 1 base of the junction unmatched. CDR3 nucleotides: TGTGCCAGCTCACCCAGCGGGGCAGATACGCAGTATTTT. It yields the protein CASSPSGADTQYF.

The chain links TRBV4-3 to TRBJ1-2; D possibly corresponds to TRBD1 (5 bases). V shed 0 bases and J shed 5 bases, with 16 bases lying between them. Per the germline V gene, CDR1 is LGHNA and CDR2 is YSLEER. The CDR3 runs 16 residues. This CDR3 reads CASSQDGQGASYGYTF. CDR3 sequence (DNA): TGCGCCAGCAGCCAAGATGGCCAAGGGGCTAGTTATGGCTACACCTTC.

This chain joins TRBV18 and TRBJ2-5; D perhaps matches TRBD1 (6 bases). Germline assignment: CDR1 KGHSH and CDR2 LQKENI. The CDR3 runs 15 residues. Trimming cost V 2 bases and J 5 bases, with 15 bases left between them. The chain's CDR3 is CASSPFFGGQETQYF. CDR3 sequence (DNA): TGTGCCAGCTCACCATTTTTTGGGGGCCAGGAGACCCAGTACTTC.

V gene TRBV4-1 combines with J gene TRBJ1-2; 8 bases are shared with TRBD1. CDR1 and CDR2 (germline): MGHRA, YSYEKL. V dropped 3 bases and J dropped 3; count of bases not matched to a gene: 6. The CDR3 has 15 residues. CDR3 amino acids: CASSQDPTGDYGYTF. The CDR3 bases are TGCGCCAGCAGCCAGGACCCGACAGGGGACTATGGCTACACCTTC.

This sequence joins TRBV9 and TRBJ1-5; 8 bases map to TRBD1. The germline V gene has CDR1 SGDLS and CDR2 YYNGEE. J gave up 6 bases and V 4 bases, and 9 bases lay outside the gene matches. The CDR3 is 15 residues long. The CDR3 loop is CASSHRGAVGQPQHF. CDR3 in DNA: TGTGCCAGCAGCCACAGGGGGGCGGTCGGTCAGCCCCAGCATTTT.

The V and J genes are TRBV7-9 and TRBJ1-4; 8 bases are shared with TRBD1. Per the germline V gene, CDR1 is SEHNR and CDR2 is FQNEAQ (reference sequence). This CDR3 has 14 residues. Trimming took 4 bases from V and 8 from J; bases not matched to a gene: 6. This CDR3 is CASSSDRGVEKLFF. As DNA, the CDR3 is TGTGCCAGCAGCTCTGACAGGGGAGTGGAAAAACTGTTTTTT.

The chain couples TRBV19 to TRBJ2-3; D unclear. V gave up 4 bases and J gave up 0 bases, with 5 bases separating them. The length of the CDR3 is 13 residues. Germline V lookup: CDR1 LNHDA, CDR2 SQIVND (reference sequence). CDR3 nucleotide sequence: TGTGCCAGTAGTACCTCTAGCACAGATACGCAGTATTTT. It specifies CASSTSSTDTQYF. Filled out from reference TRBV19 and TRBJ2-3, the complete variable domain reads DGGITQSPKYLFRKEGQNVTLSCEQNLNHDAMYWYRQDPGQGLRLIYYSQIVNDFQKGDIAEGYSVSREKKESFPLTVTSAQKNPTAFYLCASSTSSTDTQYFGPGTRLTVL.

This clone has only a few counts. This CDR3 reads CASSLQGGGNQPQHF. In nucleotides, the CDR3 is TGTGCCAGCAGCTTACAAGGAGGTGGCAATCAGCCCCAGCATTTT. The V gene is TRBV7-2, the J gene TRBJ1-5; no definite D call. The CDR3 is 15 amino acids. Between the trimmed V and J ends, which lost 2 bases and 2 bases, there was a span of 10 bases. Per the germline V gene, CDR1 is SGHTA and CDR2 is FQGNSA.